The 29 T cell receptor beta chains reported below all come from one sample, sequenced in a study of T-cell memory formation after mild COVID-19. One entry per CDR3 protein, called by TCRdb with MiXCR from the 5' RACE reads. The sample yields over 120,000 distinct CDR3 sequences, 25% seen once. Sequencing used PBMCs or a T cell subset sorted from them (not recorded which). Receptor source: an adult woman who had mild COVID-19 (a few samples of this study predate the infection). Cell type and time point are not known.

This clonotype showed up just a few times. The rearrangement uses TRBV4-1 and TRBJ2-7; no clear D. CDR1 MGHRA and CDR2 YSYEKL come from the germline V gene. This CDR3 region has 15 residues. V was cut by 4 bases and J by 1 base, with 14 bases left in between. CDR3 nucleotides: TGCGCCAGCAGCCCCATCCGGACCGAATCCTACGAGCAGTACTTC. It specifies CASSPIRTESYEQYF.

The chain employs TRBV20-1 and TRBJ2-3; 16 nucleotides match TRBD2. Germline CDR1 is DFQATT and CDR2 is SNEGSKA (reference sequence). The CDR3 contains 17 residues. J gave up 4 bases and V 4 bases, and 8 bases lay outside the gene matches. CDR3 bases: TGCAGTGCTACGCCGGGACTAGCGGGAGGGAGAGCAGATACGCAGTATTTT. It translates to CSATPGLAGGRADTQYF.

V and J are TRBV5-5 and TRBJ2-7; TRBD2 matches 9 bases. Germline CDR1 reads SGHKS; CDR2 reads YYEKEE (reference sequence). The CDR3 consists of 15 residues. V lost 0 bases, J lost 7 bases, and 8 bases stayed unmatched. The CDR3 nucleotides read TGTGCCAGCAGCTTGGCTTTAGCGGGAGTGTATGAGCAGTACTTC. Its protein is CASSLALAGVYEQYF.

This clonotype has just a few counts. The V and J genes are TRBV4-1 and TRBJ2-1; a possible D gene is TRBD2 (6 bases). V lost 2 bases and J 0 bases, leaving 17 bases between the germline ends. This CDR3 comprises 18 residues. In germline, CDR1 is MGHRA, CDR2 YSYEKL. The CDR3 sequence is CASSQSPTPGSSYNEQFF. The CDR3 coding sequence is TGCGCCAGCAGCCAAAGCCCCACCCCCGGGAGCTCCTACAATGAGCAGTTCTTC.

Only a few counts were recorded for this clonotype. The chain couples TRBV6-5 to TRBJ2-2; D remains ambiguous. This CDR3 has 15 residues. V was cut by 0 bases and J by 1 base, with 6 bases left in between. The germline gives CDR1 MNHEY, CDR2 SVGAGI. The chain's CDR3 is CASSYSGGNTGELFF. CDR3 nucleotides: TGTGCCAGCAGTTACTCGGGTGGGAACACCGGGGAGCTGTTTTTT.

The CDR3 sequence is CACTGDRSSYEQYF. In nucleotides, the CDR3 is TGTGCCTGCACCGGGGACAGGAGCTCCTACGAGCAGTACTTC. V usage is TRBV30 and J usage is TRBJ2-7, with TRBD1 matching 8 bases. Trimming removed 6 bases from V and 0 bases from J; junction bases left unmatched: 7. Germline V CDR1 and CDR2: GTSNPN, SVGIG (reference sequence). The CDR3 covers 14 residues.

The genes are TRBV6-6 and TRBJ2-5; 11 nucleotides agree with TRBD1. The V and J ends lost 6 bases and 5 bases, in that order; junction bases with no gene match: 8. This CDR3 comprises 15 residues. Germline V gene lookup returns CDR1 MNHNY and CDR2 SVGAGI (reference sequence). CDR3 residues: CASSLRDRGTETQYF. The DNA for the CDR3 is TGTGCCAGCAGCCTCCGGGACAGGGGGACGGAGACCCAGTACTTC.

This clonotype came up a few times. This chain uses TRBV12-3 or TRBV12-4 with TRBJ2-3; D is uncertain. This CDR3 comprises 14 residues. V dropped 3 bases and J dropped 1 base, with 8 bases sitting between them. Written as DNA, the CDR3 is TGTGCCAGCAGTTTTCTGGGCGGCACAGATACGCAGTATTTT. This sequence encodes CASSFLGGTDTQYF.

The rearrangement uses TRBV29-1 and TRBJ1-2; D perhaps matches TRBD1 (6 bases). Germline V gene data show CDR1 as SQVTM and CDR2 as ANQGSEA. Trimming shortened V by 5 bases and J by 4 bases, and 14 bases separated the two germline ends. This CDR3 spans 13 amino acids. This chain's CDR3 is CSVMGGASYGYTF. The CDR3 DNA reads as TGCAGCGTTATGGGGGGGGCGTCCTATGGCTACACCTTC.

V usage is TRBV7-9 and J usage is TRBJ2-1; D not certain. The CDR3 loop spans 17 amino acids. The germline gives CDR1 SEHNR, CDR2 FQNEAQ (reference sequence). V dropped 5 bases and J dropped 9 bases, with 26 bases sitting between them. Here the CDR3 DNA reads TGTGCCAGCAGCCAATATTCGAGGCCTCTTGATTTGGGTGAGCAGTTCTTC. Its translation: CASSQYSRPLDLGEQFF.

This clonotype has a single count. The chain links TRBV9 to TRBJ2-1, with D perhaps matching TRBD2 (6 bases). Germline V gene data show CDR1 as SGDLS and CDR2 as YYNGEE. Trimming took off 0 bases at V and 9 bases at J, with 19 bases between the two ends. The CDR3 is 16 residues long. The DNA for the CDR3 is TGTGCCAGCAGCGTAGGGGGTCGGGAGCTCAACACTGAGCAGTTCTTC. This sequence encodes CASSVGGRELNTEQFF. The whole variable domain, remainder taken from reference TRBV9 and TRBJ2-1, is DSGVTQTPKHLITATGQRVTLRCSPRSGDLSVYWYQQSLDQGLQFLIQYYNGEERAKGNILERFSAQQFPDLHSELNLSSLELGDSALYFCASSVGGRELNTEQFFGPGTRLTVL.

This clonotype came up a few times. The chain joins TRBV6-5 to TRBJ1-5; 11 nucleotides agree with TRBD1. The CDR3 contains 18 residues. The germline V gene has CDR1 MNHEY and CDR2 SVGAGI. The J segment lost 2 bases and the V segment lost 5 bases, leaving 11 bases of the junction unmatched. The CDR3, as DNA: TGTGCCAGCAGTGTGGGACAGGGGGGTGCCGGGGGCAATCAGCCCCAGCATTTT. Protein sequence: CASSVGQGGAGGNQPQHF.

This clonotype showed up just a few times. The chain joins TRBV5-1 to TRBJ2-4; D is possibly TRBD2 (6 bases). The germline V gene encodes CDR1 SGHRS and CDR2 YFSETQ. CDR3 size: 15 residues. Trimming took 0 bases from V and 2 from J, leaving 9 bases between them. For the CDR3, the DNA is TGCGCCAGCAGCTTGGTGGAGGGAACCAAAAACATTCAGTACTTC. Its protein product is CASSLVEGTKNIQYF.

This clonotype was found many times. The chain recombines TRBV2 with TRBJ2-3; 9 bases align to TRBD2. From germline, CDR1 is SNHLY and CDR2 FYNNEI. The CDR3 totals 15 residues. V shed 4 bases, J shed 0 bases, and the junction held 2 bases outside the gene matches. As DNA, the CDR3 is TGTGCCAGCAGTGTGCTAGCGGGGAGCACAGATACGCAGTATTTT. It codes for CASSVLAGSTDTQYF.

The V and J genes are TRBV2 and TRBJ1-5, with 8 bases aligning to TRBD1. V lost 6 bases to trimming and J lost 0 bases; unmatched junction nucleotides: 13. Germline loops: CDR1 SNHLY, CDR2 FYNNEI. This CDR3 region has 18 residues. As DNA, the CDR3 is TGTGCCAGCAGCCCCCTGGCAGGGGGCTCCTATAGCAATCAGCCCCAGCATTTT. It codes for CASSPLAGGSYSNQPQHF. The entire variable domain, with the rest obtained from reference TRBV2 and TRBJ1-5, is as follows: EPEVTQTPSHQVTQMGQEVILRCVPISNHLYFYWYRQILGQKVEFLVSFYNNEISEKSEIFDDQFSVERPDGSNFTLKIRSTKLEDSAMYFCASSPLAGGSYSNQPQHFGDGTRLSIL.

J is TRBJ1-4 and V is TRBV27, with D hard to call. The germline V gene has CDR1 MNHEY and CDR2 SMNVEV (reference sequence). This CDR3 contains 15 residues. Trimming took 5 bases from V and 8 from J, leaving 18 bases between them. CDR3 DNA sequence: TGTGCCAGCAGTGCCGTCCGTTCGATTAGGGAAAAACTGTTTTTT. Encoded protein: CASSAVRSIREKLFF. Using reference TRBV27 and TRBJ1-4 for the parts outside the CDR3, the full variable domain is EAQVTQNPRYLITVTGKKLTVTCSQNMNHEYMSWYRQDPGLGLRQIYYSMNVEVTDKGDVPEGYKVSRKEKRNFPLILESPSPNQTSLYFCASSAVRSIREKLFFGSGTQLSVL.

This clonotype turned up a few times. V usage is TRBV12-3 or TRBV12-4 and J usage is TRBJ2-5; tentative D call: TRBD2 (5 bases). Trimming took off 6 bases at V and 3 bases at J, with 11 bases between the two ends. This CDR3 has 13 amino acids. Here the CDR3 reads CASRIRTEETQYF. The CDR3 DNA is TGTGCCAGCAGGATACGGACTGAAGAGACCCAGTACTTC.

The table lists this clonotype with a few counts. The chain is built from TRBV15 and TRBJ2-3; 8 nucleotides agree with TRBD2. V trimming: 0 bases; J trimming: 1 base; junction bases outside the gene matches: 9. The germline gives CDR1 LNHNV, CDR2 YYDKDF (reference sequence). The CDR3 contains 18 residues. CDR3 amino acids: CATSRDGTHSGGTDTQYF. The DNA for the CDR3 is TGTGCCACCAGCAGAGACGGGACCCATAGCGGGGGCACAGATACGCAGTATTTT. The variable domain in full, completed from reference TRBV15 and TRBJ2-3, reads DAMVIQNPRYQVTQFGKPVTLSCSQTLNHNVMYWYQQKSSQAPKLLFHYYDKDFNNEADTPDNFQSRRPNTSFCFLDIRSPGLGDTAMYLCATSRDGTHSGGTDTQYFGPGTRLTVL.

The V call is TRBV3-1, the J call TRBJ2-3; the match to TRBD2 covers 8 bases. V dropped 1 base and J dropped 2; count of bases not matched to a gene: 2. The germline V gene has CDR1 LGHDT and CDR2 YNNKEL (reference sequence). CDR3 length: 15 amino acids. The CDR3 DNA is TGTGCCAGCAGCCAAGCGGGGGGGCCCACAGATACGCAGTATTTT. This sequence encodes CASSQAGGPTDTQYF.

This clonotype was recorded a few times. J is TRBJ2-7 and V is TRBV7-9; perhaps TRBD1 as D (6 bases). V lost 5 bases to trimming and J lost 2 bases, with 16 bases between them. This CDR3 has 15 residues. Germline V gives CDR1 SEHNR, CDR2 FQNEAQ (reference sequence). The CDR3 loop reads CASSQTQGRTYEQYF. Written as DNA, the CDR3 is TGTGCCAGCAGCCAGACACAGGGTCGAACCTACGAGCAGTACTTC.

The CDR3 protein is CASSLEAGFGYNEQFF. The CDR3 DNA is TGTGCCAGCAGCTTAGAGGCAGGGTTCGGCTACAATGAGCAGTTCTTC. The chain combines TRBV7-8 with TRBJ2-1, with D perhaps matching TRBD1 (5 bases). CDR1 is SGHVS and CDR2 is FQNEAQ in the germline V gene. The CDR3 spans 16 residues. Trimming cost V 1 base and J 3 bases, with 13 bases left between them.

The V call is TRBV24-1, the J call TRBJ1-5; a weak D match, TRBD1 (6 bases). Trimming removed 4 bases from V and 9 bases from J, with 15 bases in between. Germline V CDR1 and CDR2: KGHDR, SFDVKD. This CDR3 is 14 amino acids long. CDR3 protein: CATSDRDRIWPQHF. The CDR3 region has the DNA TGTGCCACCAGTGACCGAGACAGGATTTGGCCCCAGCATTTT.

The CDR3 DNA is TGTGCCACCCGACAGGGGGCTCATCAGCCCCAGCATTTT. This codes for CATRQGAHQPQHF. J is TRBJ1-5 and V is TRBV24-1; 10 nucleotides line up with TRBD1. The V segment lost 9 bases and the J segment 5 bases; nucleotides outside the gene matches: 3. Germline values: CDR1 KGHDR, CDR2 SFDVKD. The CDR3 is made up of 13 amino acids.

The chain has TRBV9 and TRBJ1-1; 9 bases are shared with TRBD1. The length of the CDR3 is 15 residues. In germline, CDR1 is SGDLS, CDR2 YYNGEE. Losses at the gene ends were 4 bases for V and 0 bases for J; bases not matched to a gene: 4. DNA of the CDR3: TGTGCCAGCAGCCCTCGACAGGGGGTGAACACTGAAGCTTTCTTT. Encoded protein: CASSPRQGVNTEAFF.

The V call is TRBV9, the J call TRBJ2-7; D ambiguous. Germline lookup yields CDR1 SGDLS and CDR2 YYNGEE. There are 14 residues in the CDR3. Trimming removed 6 bases from V and 2 bases from J, with 15 bases in between. In DNA form, the CDR3 reads TGTGCCAGCACTTACGGTGTTGGGGCCTACGAGCAGTACTTC. This gives the protein CASTYGVGAYEQYF. Variable domain in full (rest from reference TRBV9 and TRBJ2-7): DSGVTQTPKHLITATGQRVTLRCSPRSGDLSVYWYQQSLDQGLQFLIQYYNGEERAKGNILERFSAQQFPDLHSELNLSSLELGDSALYFCASTYGVGAYEQYFGPGTRLTVT.

This chain connects TRBV6-1 to TRBJ2-7; 7 bases align to TRBD2. The CDR3 spans 16 residues. The germline gives CDR1 MNHNS, CDR2 SASEGT. Unmatched junction bases numbered 10, after V lost 2 bases and J lost 3 bases. CDR3 protein: CASSENRGGRSYEQYF. The CDR3 nucleotides read TGTGCCAGCAGTGAAAACCGCGGGGGACGGAGCTACGAGCAGTACTTC.

V gene TRBV6-6 combines with J gene TRBJ1-2, with 9 positions matching TRBD1. CDR1 is MNHNY, CDR2 SVGAGI, per germline (reference sequence). The trim removed 6 bases at V and 4 bases at J, leaving 6 bases unmatched. The CDR3 covers 14 residues. The CDR3 sequence: CASSLTGGLYGYTF. The CDR3 region has the DNA TGTGCCAGCAGCCTCACAGGGGGCCTCTATGGCTACACCTTC.

This clonotype was observed a handful of times. This chain uses TRBV7-9 with TRBJ1-6; D is uncertain. The germline V gene encodes CDR1 SEHNR and CDR2 FQNEAQ (reference sequence). V lost 5 bases and J 8 bases, leaving 7 bases between the germline ends. The CDR3 totals 12 residues. The CDR3, as DNA: TGTGCCAGCAGCCTCCAGGATTCACCCCTCCACTTT. As protein: CASSLQDSPLHF.

The rearrangement links TRBV20-1 to TRBJ2-3; D call uncertain. The length of the CDR3 is 15 residues. Germline loops: CDR1 DFQATT, CDR2 SNEGSKA (reference sequence). V was trimmed by 5 bases and J by 2 bases, leaving 17 bases between them. The CDR3: CSASVYLESTDTQYF. The CDR3 region has the DNA TGCAGTGCTTCCGTTTATTTGGAATCCACAGATACGCAGTATTTT.